The rows below give T cell receptor beta chains drawn from one sample of a study of control samples from healthy donors and cancer patients. Produced via immunoSEQ multiplex PCR; TCRdb's table is partial and in-frame only. This sample has 100,000 to 120,000 clones, with approximately 87% found just once. The sequenced sample was PBMCs. The receptors come from a woman in her sixties with lung cancer. Each CDR3 is given with its conserved first and last residue. A clone size is listed for some rows: how often the clone was seen (once, few, many), or a class if it is expanded.

abundance: NA; j_gene: TRBJ2-2; v_gene: TRBV7-2; len: 15; CDR3aa: CASRGGSGNTGELFF
abundance: NA; j_gene: TRBJ2-1; v_gene: TRBV11-1; len: 15; CDR3aa: CASSLAGHHYNEQFF
abundance: NA; j_gene: TRBJ2-1; v_gene: TRBV3-1/TRBV3-2; len: 12; CDR3aa: CASRNEGNEQFF
abundance: once; j_gene: TRBJ1-1; v_gene: TRBV27; len: 14; CDR3aa: CASSPRNVNTEAFF
abundance: NA; j_gene: TRBJ1-2; v_gene: TRBV29-1; len: 14; CDR3aa: CSVRGTGGDYGYTF
abundance: NA; j_gene: TRBJ1-5; v_gene: TRBV4-2; len: 15; CDR3aa: CASSQGQGSNQPQHF
abundance: NA; j_gene: TRBJ1-1; v_gene: TRBV6-5; len: 14; CDR3aa: CASILGGANTEAFF
abundance: NA; j_gene: TRBJ2-7; v_gene: TRBV2; len: 12; CDR3aa: CATQVPSREQYF
abundance: NA; j_gene: TRBJ2-7; v_gene: TRBV28; len: 17; CDR3aa: CASSPLGSSGSVYEQYF
abundance: few; j_gene: TRBJ1-5; v_gene: TRBV30; len: 14; CDR3aa: CAWRRTGEHQPQHF
abundance: NA; j_gene: TRBJ2-7; v_gene: TRBV28; len: 15; CDR3aa: CASSFALSGGYEQYF
abundance: NA; j_gene: TRBJ1-4; v_gene: TRBV14; len: 13; CDR3aa: CASSRGLYEKLFF
abundance: NA; j_gene: TRBJ2-7; v_gene: TRBV27; len: 14; CDR3aa: CASSLFSASYEQYF
abundance: NA; j_gene: TRBJ1-1; v_gene: TRBV6-2/TRBV6-3; len: 15; CDR3aa: CASSSSAGRDTEAFF
abundance: NA; j_gene: TRBJ1-1; v_gene: TRBV3-1/TRBV3-2; len: 15; CDR3aa: CASTPARVRNTEAFF
abundance: NA; j_gene: TRBJ2-5; v_gene: TRBV24-1; len: 16; CDR3aa: CATSDGAGSWQETQYF
abundance: NA; j_gene: TRBJ2-5; v_gene: TRBV7-6; len: 13; CDR3aa: CASSLSYQETQYF
abundance: NA; j_gene: TRBJ2-3; v_gene: TRBV5-4; len: 16; CDR3aa: CASSRKTGGDTDTQYF
abundance: NA; j_gene: TRBJ1-1; v_gene: TRBV3-1/TRBV3-2; len: 15; CDR3aa: CASSQGRATNTEAFF
abundance: NA; j_gene: TRBJ1-6; v_gene: TRBV6-2/TRBV6-3; len: 16; CDR3aa: CASSRDSNPDNSPLHF
abundance: NA; j_gene: TRBJ2-7; v_gene: TRBV18; len: 14; CDR3aa: CASSPEGLAGEQYF
abundance: NA; j_gene: TRBJ1-6; v_gene: TRBV18; len: 15; CDR3aa: CASSPLLTGDSPLHF
abundance: NA; j_gene: TRBJ2-5; v_gene: TRBV18; len: 16; CDR3aa: CASSPPGLAGGETQYF
abundance: NA; j_gene: TRBJ1-2; v_gene: TRBV10-3; len: 15; CDR3aa: CAISAGQSPNYGYTF
abundance: once; j_gene: TRBJ1-5; v_gene: TRBV27; len: 14; CDR3aa: CASSLRDTDQPQHF
abundance: NA; j_gene: TRBJ1-1; v_gene: TRBV29-1; len: 13; CDR3aa: CSVAGLAGTEAFF
abundance: NA; j_gene: TRBJ2-1; v_gene: TRBV4-1; len: 17; CDR3aa: CASSRGTSGVSTNEQFF
abundance: NA; j_gene: TRBJ1-1; v_gene: TRBV10-3; len: 11; CDR3aa: CAISASSEAFF
abundance: NA; j_gene: TRBJ1-6; v_gene: TRBV5-5; len: 15; CDR3aa: CASSFAWQGTSPLHF
abundance: NA; j_gene: TRBJ1-1; v_gene: TRBV5-1; len: 16; CDR3aa: CASRNGRGYEEPEAFF
abundance: NA; j_gene: TRBJ1-4; v_gene: TRBV7-8; len: 13; CDR3aa: CASSLTGYEKLFF
abundance: NA; j_gene: TRBJ2-1; v_gene: TRBV6-2/TRBV6-3; len: 16; CDR3aa: CASSPPSGRVYNEQFF
abundance: NA; j_gene: TRBJ1-1; v_gene: TRBV7-2; len: 14; CDR3aa: CASSLGGRNTEAFF
abundance: NA; j_gene: TRBJ2-7; v_gene: TRBV12-3/TRBV12-4; len: 13; CDR3aa: CASSFGGFSEQYF
abundance: NA; j_gene: TRBJ2-1; v_gene: TRBV11-1; len: 15; CDR3aa: CASSSLGSGANEQFF
abundance: NA; j_gene: TRBJ1-2; v_gene: TRBV4-1; len: 14; CDR3aa: CASSLGTGGYGYTF
abundance: NA; j_gene: TRBJ1-2; v_gene: TRBV6-5; len: 13; CDR3aa: CASRSQGVNGYTF
abundance: NA; j_gene: TRBJ2-7; v_gene: TRBV12-3/TRBV12-4; len: 12; CDR3aa: CASSLYSYEQYF
abundance: NA; j_gene: TRBJ1-5; v_gene: TRBV21-1; len: 15; CDR3aa: CASSNLRGYTQPQHF
abundance: NA; j_gene: TRBJ1-1; v_gene: TRBV12-3/TRBV12-4; len: 13; CDR3aa: CASIDAANTEAFF
abundance: NA; j_gene: TRBJ1-6; v_gene: TRBV30; len: 13; CDR3aa: CAWSAPGYSPLHF
abundance: NA; j_gene: TRBJ1-2; v_gene: TRBV12-3/TRBV12-4; len: 13; CDR3aa: CASSSVPKYGYTF
abundance: NA; j_gene: TRBJ2-7; v_gene: TRBV3-1/TRBV3-2; len: 16; CDR3aa: CASSQPHLENSYEQYF
abundance: NA; j_gene: TRBJ1-1; v_gene: TRBV14; len: 15; CDR3aa: CASSRTGTANTEAFF
abundance: NA; j_gene: TRBJ2-1; v_gene: TRBV11-3; len: 18; CDR3aa: CASSLVRSSGRFYNEQFF
abundance: NA; j_gene: TRBJ2-5; v_gene: TRBV7-2; len: 13; CDR3aa: CASSQMGLEAQYF
abundance: once; j_gene: TRBJ2-5; v_gene: TRBV19; len: 15; CDR3aa: CASSTGQGYQETQYF
abundance: NA; j_gene: TRBJ2-2; v_gene: TRBV18; len: 13; CDR3aa: CASSNGNTGELFF
abundance: NA; j_gene: TRBJ2-3; v_gene: TRBV7-8; len: 18; CDR3aa: CASGPYSGGPSSTDTQYF
abundance: NA; j_gene: TRBJ1-2; v_gene: TRBV28; len: 15; CDR3aa: CASNTPTGRQASYTF
abundance: NA; j_gene: TRBJ2-3; v_gene: TRBV6-2/TRBV6-3; len: 13; CDR3aa: CASSYSEGDTQYF
abundance: once; j_gene: TRBJ1-2; v_gene: TRBV19; len: 15; CDR3aa: CASRVPGQGFNGYTF
abundance: NA; j_gene: TRBJ2-1; v_gene: TRBV9; len: 15; CDR3aa: CASSVDSGAYNEQFF
abundance: NA; j_gene: TRBJ2-7; v_gene: TRBV3-1/TRBV3-2; len: 16; CDR3aa: CASSQGLAGDIYEQYF
abundance: once; j_gene: TRBJ1-1; v_gene: TRBV6-5; len: 11; CDR3aa: CASSYSLGTFF
abundance: NA; j_gene: TRBJ1-6; v_gene: TRBV15; len: 14; CDR3aa: CATSRDYQNSPLHF
abundance: NA; j_gene: TRBJ2-7; v_gene: TRBV10-3; len: 16; CDR3aa: CAITSGGTLLTYEQYF
abundance: NA; j_gene: TRBJ2-5; v_gene: TRBV6-1; len: 16; CDR3aa: CASSGGGTGDGETQYF
abundance: once; j_gene: TRBJ2-7; v_gene: TRBV7-8; len: 13; CDR3aa: CASSRDRAGEQYF
abundance: NA; j_gene: TRBJ1-2; v_gene: TRBV4-2; len: 13; CDR3aa: CASSQDQVYGYTF